This T cell receptor (beta chain) was retrieved from a study of blood T cell repertoires in COVID-19 (dated by TCRdb to the early 2020s). About the study as a whole: The collaborator samples originated in the United States, Italy and Spain and spanned the acute and convalescent phases of COVID-19. The material from the prospective study consisted of cDNA or gDNA derived from T cells, B-cell-depleted T cells, or PBMCs. Subjects who had been exposed to COVID-19, were actively infected with it, or had recovered from it provided the deeply sampled blood TCRbeta repertoires that made up the dataset. The repertoires were released in a freely available public database intended as a resource for research on the immune response to SARS-CoV-2. The samples were drawn from two sources: the first 160 participants of the ongoing ImmuneRACE study, and 950 to 1,500 subjects contributed by 6 global collaborators. The sample metadata nearly always contained a de-identified subject ID, COVID-19 status, age in years and sex. Where HLA class I and class II types were available, the types were taken from metadata supplied by the sample provider, not from assay-based typing. The investigation overall reported the following: Clinical and demographic metadata were provided uncurated, with the amount varying by source and participant.

TCRbeta CDR3 regions were amplified from genomic DNA using the immunoSEQ Assay, a bias-controlled multiplex PCR. Processing in the source paper ran as follows. Nucleated cell counts per sample were estimated from amplification of reference gene primers within the assay. To quantify the absolute abundance of each unique TCRbeta CDR3 rearrangement, sequence reads were collapsed and filtered. For each sample, productive Simpson clonality was calculated as the square root of Simpson's diversity index across productive rearrangements. TCRdb stores this immuneACCESS table with in-frame sequences only. Part of the clones is absent; in the studies checked, under half of the shortfall reflects unresolved V genes, and no reason is known for the rest. D and trimming come from the DNA, and the V and J calls and clone size come from that table. This sample lists 270,000 or so clones; around 89% were detected once. Approximately 4.3% of the sample is held by the ten biggest clonotypes.

On this clone itself: This receptor's antigen is unknown. Nothing much larger sits one base from this clone, and base qualities are not available.

From the germline V gene, CDR1 is SGHTA and CDR2 is FQGNSA. Taken from cysteine to phenylalanine, the CDR3 has 15 residues. The only DNA kept is the CDR3, 45 bases in frame from the first base. V loses 2 bases, J loses 0 bases, and the germline ends lie 8 bases apart. The collaborating institutions used their own protocols to collect whole blood in K2EDTA tubes. Collaborator samples were shipped for TCRbeta analysis as frozen whole blood, isolated PBMCs, or DNA extracted from either sample type. The TCR was taken from a middle-aged man with acute or convalescent COVID-19. The sequence joins TRBV7-2 to TRBJ2-1; no D segment can be confidently identified. Sequences were obtained from peripheral blood. CDR3 reads: CASSLLFSSYNEQFF. The DNA reads as follows: TGTGCCAGCAGCTTACTTTTTAGCTCCTACAATGAGCAGTTCTTC.